This entry concerns a single TCR beta chain. This clone's antigen is unknown. No base qualities exist here, and no much larger clone lies one base off it. CDR1 and CDR2 are read off the germline V gene (reference sequence) as GTSNPN and SVGIG. The CDR3 runs 12 residues from the cysteine to the phenylalanine. The entry retains the CDR3 DNA only, 36 bases that are in frame from base 1. Between the V and J ends, shortened by 7 bases and 10 bases respectively, the junction contains 19 bases. From each donor, a single peripheral blood sample of approximately 110 mL on average was drawn into heparinised tubes. A BD FACSAria II and a panel including CD45RO, CCR7, CD25, CD127, CD95 and CD27 were used to sort naive, central memory, regulatory and stem cell-like memory CD4+ T cells. A purity above 95% was achieved for all sorted populations. PBMCs were isolated immediately by Lymphoprep density gradient centrifugation and stained directly without culture. Samples were stained and sorted in pairs, with one healthy donor and one patient per experiment, so that batch effects were minimized.

The data belong to a study of beta chain features in type 1 diabetes listed by TCRdb under 2018. Regarding the complete study: Mean age, gender distribution, total cell number and subset yield were not different between patients and healthy donors. A total of roughly 99,000,000 sorted cells were examined across all samples, and the number of cells per subset was strongly correlated with RNA yield. The study compared TCRB repertoires of sorted circulating CD4+ T cell subsets between recently diagnosed type 1 diabetes patients and matched healthy donors. Regulatory and stem cell-like memory subsets were isolated from only 8 patients and roughly eight healthy donors, whereas naive and central memory subsets came from all 30 or so donors. What the work shows at the level of the full study, not this receptor alone: Type 1 diabetes patients showed a moderate but significant shortening of TCRB CDR3 length in all four CD4+ subsets. The naive, central memory and regulatory TCRB repertoires appeared to resemble one another more closely among patients than among healthy donors. At VDJ recombination sites, type 1 diabetes patients had fewer insertions and more deleted nucleotides, which implies abnormalities in thymic rearrangement. HLA sub-analyses involved small numbers of individuals, so any influence of HLA type on TCRB rearrangement remained unresolved. PCR might favor shorter templates, but patient and control samples were amplified and corrected together, so any skew would affect both groups equally. Because cDNA was sequenced instead of genomic DNA, highly expressing activated cells could be over-represented, though the groups showed no difference in activation or CD3 levels.

The entire amount of isolated RNA was reverse transcribed using the High Capacity cDNA Reverse Transcription Kit, so the sequenced TCRB transcripts were expressed ones. Naive, central memory and regulatory T cell samples underwent deep immunoSEQ sequencing, averaging about 3.57 million total reads per sample. Sorted cells were lysed in RLT buffer, and RNA was extracted using DNase-treated RNeasy Micro or Mini kits according to cell number. To prevent cross-contamination, every cell subset was processed on its own, while patient and healthy donor samples were processed together. The immunoSEQ multiplex PCR was used to amplify TCRB sequences from cDNA, yielding 87-bp fragments that span the CDR3 region. Sequencing of the amplicons was performed on the Illumina HiSeq platform. Regarding the original processing steps: Synthetic template baselines were used to correct PCR bias computationally, reads within Hamming distance 2 were collapsed together, and singletons that could not be merged were discarded. Reads were aligned against IMGT so that V, D and J genes, CDR3 length and insertions or deletions at six rearrangement sites could be assigned. Within each subset, clonotype counts were normalized to the number of sorted cells before true diversity and Gini coefficients were calculated with the tcR R package. The overlap coefficient, calculated on TCRB nucleotide sequences, was used to quantify repertoire sharing. Out-of-frame TCRB sequences from naive cells were analyzed to stand in for the pre-selection repertoire. Held by TCRdb, this immuneACCESS table contains in-frame sequences only and omits some clones. Under half of the omission traces to an unresolved V gene where checked; the cause of the rest is unknown. From that table come the V and J calls and clone size; the DNA was used to work out D and trimming. For this sample the table gives roughly 400,000 clones, of which around 13% were detected only once. The top ten clonotypes cover about 0.04% of the sample.

This TCR was recovered from a man in his thirties or forties in good health. Specimen: naive CD4+ T cells from blood. In light of the paper, this sample's cell subset or site label describes: true naive CD4+ T cells. The sequence joins TRBV30 to TRBJ1-1; the D gene cannot be resolved reliably. The bases read TGTGCCTCCTGGAGTGAGTCCGGGAGAGCTTTCTTT. The resulting protein is CASWSESGRAFF.